This entry lists 13 T cell receptor beta chains sequenced from one sample in a study of T cells in women clearing cervical HPV infection. Repertoires were generated with immunoSEQ multiplex PCR, while TCRdb's copy carries only in-frame clones and drops some. The sample table includes about 16,000 clones. The material sequenced was blood buffy coat. These TCRs come from a woman between 18 and 70 years old with a cervical HPV16 infection that either progressed to CIN3+ or cleared (not recorded which).

To note about this clone: The read gets to within 3 residues of the CDR3 end, and the germline J gene fills in the rest. The V and J genes are TRBV6-2 or TRBV6-3 and TRBJ2-1; 8 positions agree with TRBD2. The V and J ends lost 8 bases and 9 bases, in that order; junction bases with no gene match: 9. From germline, CDR1 is MNHEY and CDR2 SVGEGT. The CDR3 runs to 13 residues. The CDR3 sequence: CASGRAGAAEQFF. The part of the CDR3 DNA that was read is TGTGCCAGCGGTCGAGCGGGAGCTGCTGAG.

About this clone: The read terminates 3 residues ahead of where the CDR3 ends, so the germline J gene completes it. This chain uses TRBV20-1 with TRBJ2-7; 10 bases map to TRBD1. Trimming at V came to 4 bases and at J to 6 bases, leaving 9 bases not matched to a gene. CDR3 length: 14 residues. Germline CDR1 is DFQATT and CDR2 is SNEGSKA (reference sequence). The CDR3: CSATGQGGSSEQYF. The sequenced part of the CDR3 DNA is TGCAGTGCTACTGGACAGGGGGGAAGTAGCGAG.

Notes on this clone: Read sequence stops 3 residues before the CDR3 end, and the germline J gene provides the missing end. This rearrangement joins TRBV7-3 to TRBJ2-1, with 8 bases lining up with TRBD2. The germline V gene encodes CDR1 SGHTA and CDR2 FQGTGA. V lost 5 bases to trimming and J lost 4 bases; unmatched junction nucleotides: 7. The CDR3 contains 15 residues. CDR3 DNA, as far as it was read: TGTGCCAGCAGCCCCGGGACTAGTGTATACAATGAG. As protein: CASSPGTSVYNE. The whole CDR3 protein reads CASSPGTSVYNEQFF.

Note on this clone: Coverage ceases 3 residues before the CDR3 finishes, and the germline J gene fills in the end. V is TRBV7-2 and J is TRBJ2-1; a weak D match, TRBD2 (6 bases). V lost 3 bases and J lost 7, with 16 bases in between. Per the germline V gene, CDR1 is SGHTA and CDR2 is FQGNSA. This CDR3 has 15 amino acids. CDR3 loop: CASSFGGRFGNEQFF. CDR3 bases read: TGTGCCAGCAGCTTCGGGGGACGGTTCGGGAATGAG.

Concerning this clone itself: The read ends 3 residues early relative to the CDR3; the germline J gene fills the gap. V gene TRBV20-1 combines with J gene TRBJ1-1; no reliable D call. The CDR3 sequence is 13 residues long. Trimming took 4 bases from V and 3 from J, leaving 12 bases between them. Germline-derived CDR1 and CDR2 are DFQATT and SNEGSKA (reference sequence). CDR3 bases read: TGCAGTGCTACCCTGTTCCGGGACACTGAA. Encoded protein: CSATLFRDTE. The whole CDR3 protein reads CSATLFRDTEAFF.

The sequenced CDR3 bases are TGCGCCAGCAGGGACAACGATAAAAACACTGAA. It is translated as CASRDNDKNTE. The whole CDR3 reads CASRDNDKNTEAFF. The chain combines TRBV10-1 with TRBJ1-1, with D perhaps TRBD1 (5 bases). The read gets to within 3 residues of the CDR3 end, and the germline J gene fills in the rest. The germline gives CDR1 WNHNN, CDR2 SYGVQD (reference sequence). CDR3 length equals 14 residues. The V gene lost 6 bases and the J gene lost 2 bases, with 13 bases spanning the gap.

About this clone: The read terminates 3 residues before the CDR3 end, so the remaining end is supplied by the germline J gene. The chain has TRBV28 and TRBJ2-2; 11 positions agree with TRBD2. The V and J ends lost 10 bases and 4 bases, in that order; junction bases with no gene match: 5. CDR1 and CDR2 (germline): MDHEN, SYDVKM. CDR3 size: 14 residues. The CDR3: CATVSGGATGELFF. The sequenced part of the CDR3 DNA is TGTGCCACCGTTAGCGGGGGGGCCACCGGGGAG.

Here the CDR3 reads CASSQRDTRGYTF. The CDR3 DNA, read in part, is TGTGCCAGCAGCCAACGGGACACTAGGGGC. This sequence joins TRBV11-1 and TRBJ1-2; D may be TRBD1 (6 bases). The read halts 3 residues ahead of the CDR3 end, with the missing end drawn from the germline J gene. The CDR3 loop spans 13 amino acids. From germline, CDR1 is SGHAT and CDR2 FQDESV (reference sequence).

A remark on this clone: The read ends 3 residues before the CDR3 terminus; that terminus is restored from the germline J gene. The V call is TRBV7-9, the J call TRBJ1-2, with D unresolved. CDR3 length equals 11 residues. The germline gives CDR1 SEHNR, CDR2 FQNEAQ (reference sequence). The CDR3 bases that were read are TGTGCCAGCAGCTTAACTCCTGAC. Its translation: CASSLTPD. The whole CDR3 protein reads CASSLTPDYTF.

A word on this clone: The CDR3 end is not reached by the read, which stops 3 residues before it; the germline J gene fills it in. The chain has TRBV7-9 and TRBJ2-5, with D uncertain. V gave up 5 bases and J gave up 1 base, with 11 bases separating them. This CDR3 is 14 amino acids long. CDR1 and CDR2 from the germline V gene are SEHNR and FQNEAQ (reference sequence). The CDR3 bases that were read are TGTGCCAGCAGCCGTTCCGGTCGCCAAGAGACC. Translation: CASSRSGRQET. The CDR3 in full is CASSRSGRQETQYF.

Remarks on this clone: The read comes to an end 3 residues before the CDR3 does, leaving the germline J gene to fill in the end. V and J are TRBV27 and TRBJ1-4, with TRBD1 identical over 11 bases. V lost 9 bases, J lost 7 bases, and 7 bases stayed unmatched. The CDR3 contains 14 residues. Looked up from germline, CDR1 is MNHEY and CDR2 is SMNVEV (reference sequence). The CDR3 sequence: CASRPGTGGEKLFF. The CDR3 bases that were read are TGTGCCAGTAGGCCGGGGACAGGGGGTGAAAAA.

The CDR3 region is CASNGQGPYSNQPQHF. The CDR3 bases that were read are TGTGCCAGCAACGGGCAGGGGCCTTATAGCAATCAGCCC. The rearrangement joins TRBV2 to TRBJ1-5; possibly TRBD1 for D (6 bases). The read ends 3 residues early relative to the CDR3; the germline J gene fills the gap. Trimming removed 7 bases from V and 0 bases from J, with 16 bases in between. The CDR3 is 16 residues long. CDR1 and CDR2 from the germline V gene are SNHLY and FYNNEI.

Concerning this clone: The sequence runs out 3 residues before the end of the CDR3; the remainder is reconstructed from the germline J gene. The rearrangement uses TRBV5-1 and TRBJ1-4; D remains ambiguous. In germline, CDR1 is SGHRS, CDR2 YFSETQ. Trimming stripped 0 bases from V and 4 bases from J, with 10 bases between. The CDR3 totals 15 residues. The sequenced CDR3 bases are TGCGCCAGCAGCTTGGGAAGGTATCGTAATGAAAAA. Translating it yields CASSLGRYRNEK. The entire CDR3 is CASSLGRYRNEKLFF.